This T cell receptor (beta chain) was retrieved from a study of T-cell memory formation after mild COVID-19. Regarding the study as a whole: Clones which contracted sat mainly in CM and EM if CD4+, and in EMRA if CD8+. There was a balanced CD4/CD8 profile in clones contracting day 15 to 85, and later expanders leaned CD4+. Nothing confirmed that second-wave clones peaking on day 37 were specific for SARS-CoV-2.

Trimming removed 4 bases from V and 1 base from J, with 7 bases in between. Per germline, CDR1 SGHVS and CDR2 FQNEAQ. CDR3 length: 14 amino acids. This clonotype was counted only a few times. The antigen remains undetermined. It was 5'RACE with constant-segment primers that produced the TCR alpha and TCR beta cDNA libraries, which carried sample barcodes and UMIs. TCRdb used MiXCR to reprocess the 5' RACE reads, holding one entry per CDR3 protein. Of roughly 600,000 distinct CDR3 sequences in the sample, 15% to 20% are singletons; the top ten hold about 11%. The rearrangement uses TRBV7-8 and TRBJ1-4, with D possibly matching TRBD1 (5 bases). Specimen: PBMCs or a T cell subset sorted from them (not recorded which). The source is an adult woman who had mild COVID-19 (a few samples of this study predate the infection). Cell type and time point are not known. The DNA for the CDR3 is TGTGCCAGCAGCTATCAGGGAACTAATGAAAAACTGTTTTTT. This codes for CASSYQGTNEKLFF.